The next 10 T cell receptor beta chains were all read from a single sample in a study of blood T cells in healthy people across ages. With a J-beta primer mix and a sample-barcoded 5' primer, a second PCR ran about 7 to 12 cycles. MiXCR was run by TCRdb on the 5' RACE reads, yielding one entry per CDR3 protein. The sample lists 900,000 to 950,000 distinct CDR3 sequences, under 35% occurring once. These data also featured in a second study, about T cells of mothers and their children.

Sequenced material: blood. These receptors were collected from a woman aged 40 to 55 in good health.

A remark on this clonotype: A much more abundant neighbour one base away suggests this may be a read error. The chain uses TRBV7-2 and TRBJ2-7; TRBD2 agrees at 12 bases. Germline V gives CDR1 SGHTA, CDR2 FQGNSA. Trimming cost V 5 bases and J 2 bases; bases outside gene matches: 7. The CDR3 runs to 16 residues. The CDR3 here is CASSPWTSGEAYEQYF. CDR3 coding DNA: TGTGCCAGCAGCCCCTGGACTAGCGGGGAAGCCTACGAGCAGTACTTC.

This rearrangement joins TRBV20-1 to TRBJ2-3; D might be TRBD2 (6 bases). V was cut by 6 bases and J by 0 bases, with 19 bases left in between. CDR1 is DFQATT, CDR2 SNEGSKA, per germline (reference sequence). The CDR3 extends over 16 amino acids. The CDR3 is CSAPVIWRGSTDTQYF. The CDR3 coding sequence is TGCAGTGCGCCAGTCATATGGCGGGGTAGCACAGATACGCAGTATTTT.

On this clonotype itself: This could be a read error, since a much larger clone is one nucleotide away. The chain uses TRBV7-9 and TRBJ2-7; no definite D call. The CDR3 totals 15 residues. Trimming left V 1 base short and J 1 base short, with 11 bases between. The germline gives CDR1 SEHNR, CDR2 FQNEAQ (reference sequence). The CDR3 DNA follows: TGTGCCAGCAGCTTAGTCCCAAGAGCTTCCTACGAGCAGTACTTC. Translated: CASSLVPRASYEQYF.

This clonotype has at least ten counts. This chain joins TRBV5-1 and TRBJ2-7, with 8 bases that match TRBD2. V shed 2 bases, J shed 7 bases, and the junction held 8 bases outside the gene matches. CDR1 is SGHRS and CDR2 is YFSETQ in the germline V gene. CDR3 length equals 14 residues. The CDR3 coding sequence is TGCGCCAGCAGCTTACCGGGACTAGTCGGGGAGCAGTACTTC. This sequence encodes CASSLPGLVGEQYF.

This clonotype was seen repeatedly, ten times or more. J is TRBJ2-3 and V is TRBV5-1, with D tentatively TRBD1 (6 bases). Per germline, CDR1 SGHRS and CDR2 YFSETQ. The CDR3 is made up of 15 amino acids. Trimming pared 3 bases from V and 5 bases from J, leaving 16 bases between. Here the CDR3 DNA reads TGCGCCAGCAGCTGGATGTCAGGGGTGGGAGATACGCAGTATTTT. It translates to CASSWMSGVGDTQYF.

The chain joins TRBV3-1 to TRBJ1-5, with D maybe TRBD1 (5 bases). Germline CDR1 and CDR2: LGHDT and YNNKEL (reference sequence). This CDR3 spans 16 amino acids. V was trimmed by 4 bases and J by 0 bases, leaving 13 bases between them. DNA of the CDR3: TGTGCCAGCAGCCGCTCCGGGACGGATAGCAATCAGCCCCAGCATTTT. Protein sequence: CASSRSGTDSNQPQHF.

The chain is built from TRBV6-7 and TRBJ2-3; tentatively, D is TRBD2 (7 bases). TRBV6-7 counts as an open reading frame of uncertain function. V lost 0 bases and J 6 bases, leaving 19 bases between the germline ends. The CDR3 has 17 amino acids. The CDR3, as DNA: TGTGCCAGCAGTTACTCTCGGGGTGGGCGGGGGCCCGATACGCAGTATTTT. Protein sequence: CASSYSRGGRGPDTQYF.

This clonotype was counted between two and nine times. The chain has TRBV2 and TRBJ2-3; 7 bases map to TRBD2. The CDR3 consists of 13 residues. Germline CDR1 and CDR2: SNHLY and FYNNEI. CDR3 in amino acids: CATRRGYTDTQYF. Written as DNA, the CDR3 is TGTGCGACGCGGCGGGGGTACACAGATACGCAGTATTTT. The full variable domain, rest sourced from reference TRBV2 and TRBJ2-3, is EPEVTQTPSHQVTQMGQEVILRCVPISNHLYFYWYRQILGQKVEFLVSFYNNEISEKSEIFDDQFSVERPDGSNFTLKIRSTKLEDSAMYFCATRRGYTDTQYFGPGTRLTVL.

V and J are TRBV20-1 and TRBJ2-3, with D possibly being TRBD2 (6 bases). Germline assignment: CDR1 DFQATT and CDR2 SNEGSKA (reference sequence). V was shortened by 2 bases and J by 3 bases, with 12 bases between the two germline ends. The CDR3 sequence is 14 residues long. This CDR3 reads CSARMGTGTDTQYF. The DNA of the CDR3 is TGCAGTGCTAGAATGGGGACTGGGACAGATACGCAGTATTTT.

The rearrangement joins TRBV24-1 to TRBJ1-6; D not resolved. From germline, CDR1 is KGHDR and CDR2 SFDVKD. The CDR3 is 12 amino acids. V gave up 4 bases and J gave up 9 bases, with 6 bases separating them. The CDR3 loop reads CATSDEVSPLHF. CDR3 nucleotides: TGTGCCACCAGTGACGAGGTTTCACCCCTCCACTTT.